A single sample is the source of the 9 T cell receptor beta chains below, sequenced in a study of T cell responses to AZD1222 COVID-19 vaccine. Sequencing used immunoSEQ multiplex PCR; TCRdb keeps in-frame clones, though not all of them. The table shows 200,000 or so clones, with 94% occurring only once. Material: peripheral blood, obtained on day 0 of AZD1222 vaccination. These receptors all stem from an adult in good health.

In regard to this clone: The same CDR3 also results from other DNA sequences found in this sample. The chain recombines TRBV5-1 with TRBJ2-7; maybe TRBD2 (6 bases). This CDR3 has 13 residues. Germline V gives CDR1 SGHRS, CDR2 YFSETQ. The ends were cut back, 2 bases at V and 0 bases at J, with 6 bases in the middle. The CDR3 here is CASSLAGSYEQYF. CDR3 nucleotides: TGCGCCAGCAGCTTAGCGGGCTCCTACGAGCAGTACTTC.

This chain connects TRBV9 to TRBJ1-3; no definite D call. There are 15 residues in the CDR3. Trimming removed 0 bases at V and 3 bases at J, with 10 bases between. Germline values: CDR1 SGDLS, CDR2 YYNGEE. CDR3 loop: CASSVDGRVGNTIYF. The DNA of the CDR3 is TGTGCCAGCAGCGTAGACGGCCGAGTTGGAAACACCATATATTTT.

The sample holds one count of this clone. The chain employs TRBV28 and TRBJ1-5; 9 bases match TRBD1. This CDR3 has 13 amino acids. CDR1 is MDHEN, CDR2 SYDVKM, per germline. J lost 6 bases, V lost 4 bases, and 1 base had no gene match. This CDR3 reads CASSWDRVQPQHF. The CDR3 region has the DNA TGTGCCAGCAGTTGGGACAGGGTTCAGCCCCAGCATTTT.

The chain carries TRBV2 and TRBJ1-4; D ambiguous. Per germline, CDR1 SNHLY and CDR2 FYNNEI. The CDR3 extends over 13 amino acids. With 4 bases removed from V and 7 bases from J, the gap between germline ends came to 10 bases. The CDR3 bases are TGTGCCAGCAGTGGGCAGAGTGCTGAAAAACTGTTTTTT. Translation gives CASSGQSAEKLFF.

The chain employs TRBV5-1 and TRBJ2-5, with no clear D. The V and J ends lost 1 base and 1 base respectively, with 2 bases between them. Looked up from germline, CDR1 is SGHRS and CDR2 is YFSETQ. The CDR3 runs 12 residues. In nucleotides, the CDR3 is TGCGCCAGCAGCTTGACCCAAGAGACCCAGTACTTC. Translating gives CASSLTQETQYF.

CDR3 in amino acids: CASSLSGIQPQHF. DNA for the CDR3: TGTGCCAGCAGCTTATCAGGGATTCAGCCCCAGCATTTT. The rearrangement links TRBV7-2 to TRBJ1-5, with D maybe TRBD1 (5 bases). Germline loops: CDR1 SGHTA, CDR2 FQGNSA. This CDR3 region has 13 residues. The V end was cut by 2 bases, the J end by 6 bases, with 8 bases between.

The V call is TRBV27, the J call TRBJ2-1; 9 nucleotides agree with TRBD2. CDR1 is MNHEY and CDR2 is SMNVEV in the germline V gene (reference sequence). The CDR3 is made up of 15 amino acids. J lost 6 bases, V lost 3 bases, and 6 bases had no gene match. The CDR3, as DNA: TGTGCCAGCAGTTTGATAGCGGGAGTAGCCAATGAGCAGTTCTTC. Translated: CASSLIAGVANEQFF.

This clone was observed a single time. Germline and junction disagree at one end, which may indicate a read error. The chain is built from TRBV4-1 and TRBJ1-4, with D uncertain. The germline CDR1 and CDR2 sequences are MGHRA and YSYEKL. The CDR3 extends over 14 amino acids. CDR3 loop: CVSSQDTVREKLFF. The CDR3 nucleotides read TGCGTCAGCAGCCAAGACACAGTCCGGGAAAAACTGTTTTTT.

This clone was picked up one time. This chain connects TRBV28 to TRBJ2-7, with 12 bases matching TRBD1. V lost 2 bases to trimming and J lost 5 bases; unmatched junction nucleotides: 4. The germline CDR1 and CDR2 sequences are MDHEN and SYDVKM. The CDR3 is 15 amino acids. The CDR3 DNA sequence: TGTGCCAGCAGTTTACCCGGGACAGGGGGCCACGAGCAGTACTTC. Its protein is CASSLPGTGGHEQYF.